The 6 T cell receptor beta chains presented below share a single source sample, sequenced in a study of Graves' ophthalmopathy and Graves' hyperthyroidism. Amplified material comprised TCR beta CDR3 regions derived from RNA transcripts. A first-round RT-PCR used HTBI primers, followed by a second-round multiplex PCR. TCRdb recomputed calls from the multiplex PCR reads with MiXCR, one row per CDR3 protein. Of around 1.1 million distinct CDR3 sequences listed, less than 45% are singletons. The sample taken for sequencing was peripheral blood or thyroid tissue (not recorded which). Every receptor here comes from an adult man with Graves' hyperthyroidism.

Turning to this clonotype: A much larger clone differs from this one at a single base, so this may be a read error. V usage is TRBV11-2 and J usage is TRBJ2-5; 8 bases map to TRBD2. From germline, CDR1 is SGHAT and CDR2 FQNNGV. The V gene end was trimmed by 4 bases and the J gene end by 2 bases; junction bases not matched to a gene: 6. The length of the CDR3 is 15 residues. The CDR3 nucleotides read TGTGCCAGCAGCTCAGCGGGGGAAGCTCAAGAGACCCAGTACTTC. It codes for CASSSAGEAQETQYF.

The CDR3 is CSVRQGGGNTIYF. CDR3 coding DNA: TGCAGCGTAAGACAGGGCGGTGGAAACACCATATATTTT. The genes are TRBV29-1 and TRBJ1-3; 7 bases are shared with TRBD1. The germline CDR1 and CDR2 sequences are SQVTM and ANQGSEA. The trim removed 6 bases at V and 3 bases at J, leaving 5 bases unmatched. CDR3 length: 13 residues.

The V and J genes are TRBV25-1 and TRBJ2-5; perhaps TRBD1 as D (6 bases). V was pared by 4 bases and J by 4 bases, with 13 bases between. The germline gives CDR1 MGHDK, CDR2 SYGVNS. This CDR3 has 14 residues. In DNA form, the CDR3 reads TGTGCCAGCAGTGCTAGGGTAGGGGGAGAGACCCAGTACTTC. Encoded protein: CASSARVGGETQYF.

This clonotype was seen at least ten times. This sequence joins TRBV20-1 and TRBJ1-5; 7 bases match TRBD1. V shed 6 bases, J shed 6 bases, and the junction held 5 bases outside the gene matches. CDR3 length equals 12 residues. CDR1 DFQATT and CDR2 SNEGSKA come from the germline V gene (reference sequence). This chain's CDR3 is CSARKGAQPQHF. The CDR3 nucleotides read TGCAGTGCCCGGAAGGGGGCTCAGCCCCAGCATTTT.

This clonotype was seen many times. V and J are TRBV7-9 and TRBJ1-2, with D uncertain. CDR3 size: 15 residues. Germline V gives CDR1 SEHNR, CDR2 FQNEAQ (reference sequence). Deletions cut 3 bases from V and 2 bases from J, with 13 bases between. This CDR3 reads CASSFRGDPNYGYTF. CDR3 bases: TGTGCCAGCAGCTTCCGTGGGGATCCCAACTATGGCTACACCTTC.

The rearrangement uses TRBV7-2 and TRBJ1-5, with a weak D call TRBD1 (6 bases). This CDR3 contains 16 residues. V gave up 5 bases and J gave up 11 bases, with 25 bases separating them. Germline lookup yields CDR1 SGHTA and CDR2 FQGNSA. The CDR3 coding sequence is TGTGCCAGCAGCGGGGGGCGAGCGGGGGGGCGAGAGACCCAGCATTTT. This codes for CASSGGRAGGRETQHF. The full variable domain, rest sourced from reference TRBV7-2 and TRBJ1-5, is GAGVSQSPSNKVTEKGKDVELRCDPISGHTALYWYRQSLGQGLEFLIYFQGNSAPDKSGLPSDRFSAERTGGSVSTLTIQRTQQEDSAVYLCASSGGRAGGRETQHFGDGTRLSIL.